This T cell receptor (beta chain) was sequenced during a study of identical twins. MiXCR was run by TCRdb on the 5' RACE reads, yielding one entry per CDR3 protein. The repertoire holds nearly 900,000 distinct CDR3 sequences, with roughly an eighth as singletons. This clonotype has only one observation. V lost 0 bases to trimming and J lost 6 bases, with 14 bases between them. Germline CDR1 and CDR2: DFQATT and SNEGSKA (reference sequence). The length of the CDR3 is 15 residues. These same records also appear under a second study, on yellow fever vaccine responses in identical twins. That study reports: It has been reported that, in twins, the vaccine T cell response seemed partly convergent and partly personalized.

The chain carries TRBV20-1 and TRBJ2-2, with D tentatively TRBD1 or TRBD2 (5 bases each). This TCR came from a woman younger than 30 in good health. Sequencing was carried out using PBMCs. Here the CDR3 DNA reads TGCAGTGCTAGAGACCCGGGACCCGCCGCCGGGGAGCTGTTTTTT. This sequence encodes CSARDPGPAAGELFF.